This T cell receptor (beta chain) was documented in a study of control samples from healthy donors and cancer patients. The germline gives CDR1 SGDLS, CDR2 YYNGEE. V lost 4 bases, J lost 2 bases, and 12 bases lay in between. There are 14 residues in the CDR3. Assay: immunoSEQ multiplex PCR; the TCRdb copy retains only in-frame clones and omits some. The sample contains about 160,000 clones, over 85% of which appear only once. This receptor was taken from a woman aged 40-49 years in good health. This chain uses TRBV9 with TRBJ1-1, with a possible D match to TRBD1 (5 bases). The specimen was blood. CDR3 sequence: CASSPQTANTEAFF. CDR3 in DNA: TGTGCCAGCAGCCCGCAGACAGCAAACACTGAAGCTTTCTTT.